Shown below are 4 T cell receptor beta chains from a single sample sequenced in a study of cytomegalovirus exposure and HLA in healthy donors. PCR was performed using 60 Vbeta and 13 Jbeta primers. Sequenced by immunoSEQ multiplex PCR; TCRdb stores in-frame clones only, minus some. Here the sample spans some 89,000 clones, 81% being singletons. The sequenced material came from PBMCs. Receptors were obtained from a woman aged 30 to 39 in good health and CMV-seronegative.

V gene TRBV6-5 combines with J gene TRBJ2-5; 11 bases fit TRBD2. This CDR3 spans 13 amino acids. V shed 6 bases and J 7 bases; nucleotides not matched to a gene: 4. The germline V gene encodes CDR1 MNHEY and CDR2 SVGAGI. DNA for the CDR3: TGTGCCAGCAGCCCCGGGACTAGCGGGACCCAGTACTTC. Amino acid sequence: CASSPGTSGTQYF.

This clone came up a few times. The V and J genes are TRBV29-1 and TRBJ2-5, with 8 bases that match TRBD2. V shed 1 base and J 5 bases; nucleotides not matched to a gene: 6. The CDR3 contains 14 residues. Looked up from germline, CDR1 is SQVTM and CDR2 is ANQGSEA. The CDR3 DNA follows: TGCAGCGTTGAAGGGGCGGGCGGGAGGGAGACCCAGTACTTC. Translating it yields CSVEGAGGRETQYF.

The CDR3 is CATSPDRGGWTANTGELFF. DNA of the CDR3: TGTGCCACCAGTCCAGATAGGGGGGGTTGGACTGCGAACACCGGGGAGCTGTTTTTT. The V call is TRBV15, the J call TRBJ2-2, with TRBD2 as a possible D gene (7 bases). V was clipped by 6 bases and J by 0 bases, with 23 bases between them. The germline CDR1 and CDR2 sequences are LNHNV and YYDKDF (reference sequence). The CDR3 extends over 19 amino acids.

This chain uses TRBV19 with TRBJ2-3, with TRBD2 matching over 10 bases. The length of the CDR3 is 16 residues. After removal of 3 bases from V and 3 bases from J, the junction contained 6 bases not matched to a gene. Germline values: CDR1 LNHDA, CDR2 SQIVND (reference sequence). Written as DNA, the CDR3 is TGTGCCAGTAGTATCTCGCTAGCGGGAGAGACAGATACGCAGTATTTT. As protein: CASSISLAGETDTQYF.